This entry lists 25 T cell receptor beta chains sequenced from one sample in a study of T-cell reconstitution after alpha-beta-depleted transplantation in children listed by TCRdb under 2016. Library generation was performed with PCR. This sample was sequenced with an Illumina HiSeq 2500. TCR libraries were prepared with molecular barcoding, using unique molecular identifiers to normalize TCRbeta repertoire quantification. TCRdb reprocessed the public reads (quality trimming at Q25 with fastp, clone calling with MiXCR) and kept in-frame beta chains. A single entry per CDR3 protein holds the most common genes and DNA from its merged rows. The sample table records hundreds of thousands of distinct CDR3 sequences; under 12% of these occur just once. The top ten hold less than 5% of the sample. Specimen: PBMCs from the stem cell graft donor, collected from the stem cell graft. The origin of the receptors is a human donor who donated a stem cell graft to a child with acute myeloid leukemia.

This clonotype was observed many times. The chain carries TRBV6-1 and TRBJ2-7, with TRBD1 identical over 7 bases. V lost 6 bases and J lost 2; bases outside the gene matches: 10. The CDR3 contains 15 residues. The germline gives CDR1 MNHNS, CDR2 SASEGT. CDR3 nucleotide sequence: TGTGCCAGCAGCCCAGGGGGAGCGCATGCCTACGAGCAGTACTTC. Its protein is CASSPGGAHAYEQYF.

CDR3 nucleotides: TGCGCCAGCAGCTTGGGGTCAGGGAGAGAGACCCAGTACTTC. Residues: CASSLGSGRETQYF. The V and J genes are TRBV5-1 and TRBJ2-5, with D possibly being TRBD1 or TRBD2 (5 bases each). The CDR3 is made up of 14 amino acids. The V gene lost 0 bases and the J gene lost 4 bases, with 10 bases spanning the gap. Germline V gene data show CDR1 as SGHRS and CDR2 as YFSETQ.

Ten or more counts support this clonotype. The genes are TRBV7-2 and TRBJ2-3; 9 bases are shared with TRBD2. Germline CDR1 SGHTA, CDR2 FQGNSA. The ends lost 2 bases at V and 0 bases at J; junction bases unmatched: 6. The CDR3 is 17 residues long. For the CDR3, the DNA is TGTGCCAGCAGCTTATTTAGCGGGAGCCGGAGCACAGATACGCAGTATTTT. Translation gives CASSLFSGSRSTDTQYF.

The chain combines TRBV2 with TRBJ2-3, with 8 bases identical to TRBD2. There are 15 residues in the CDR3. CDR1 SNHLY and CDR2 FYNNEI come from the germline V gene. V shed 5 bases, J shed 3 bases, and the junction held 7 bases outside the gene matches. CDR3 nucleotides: TGTGCCAGCAGTAAAATGACTAGCGTGACAGATACGCAGTATTTT. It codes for CASSKMTSVTDTQYF.

This CDR3 reads CSVAGYSYEQYF. CDR3 sequence (DNA): TGCAGCGTTGCCGGATATTCCTACGAGCAGTACTTC. The rearrangement links TRBV29-1 to TRBJ2-7, with D hard to call. Trimming removed 4 bases at V and 1 base at J, with 8 bases between. This CDR3 is 12 amino acids long. CDR1 and CDR2 from the germline V gene are SQVTM and ANQGSEA.

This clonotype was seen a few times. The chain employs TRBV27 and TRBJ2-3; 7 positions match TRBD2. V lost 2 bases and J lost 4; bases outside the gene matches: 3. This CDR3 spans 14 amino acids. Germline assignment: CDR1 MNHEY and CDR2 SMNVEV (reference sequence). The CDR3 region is CASSLEGGADTQYF. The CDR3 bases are TGTGCCAGCAGTTTAGAGGGAGGGGCAGATACGCAGTATTTT.

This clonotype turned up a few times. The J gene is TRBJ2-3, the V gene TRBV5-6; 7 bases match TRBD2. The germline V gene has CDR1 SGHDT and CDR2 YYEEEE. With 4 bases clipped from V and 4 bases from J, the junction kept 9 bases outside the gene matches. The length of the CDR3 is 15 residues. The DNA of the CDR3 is TGTGCCAGCAGCGCTGGACTAGACGGGGCAGATACGCAGTATTTT. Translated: CASSAGLDGADTQYF.

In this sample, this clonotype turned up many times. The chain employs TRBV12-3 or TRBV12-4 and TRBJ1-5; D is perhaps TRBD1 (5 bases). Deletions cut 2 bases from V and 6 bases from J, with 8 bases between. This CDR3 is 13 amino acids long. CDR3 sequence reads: CASSLSGGQPQHF. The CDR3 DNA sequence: TGTGCCAGCAGTTTATCGGGGGGTCAGCCCCAGCATTTT.

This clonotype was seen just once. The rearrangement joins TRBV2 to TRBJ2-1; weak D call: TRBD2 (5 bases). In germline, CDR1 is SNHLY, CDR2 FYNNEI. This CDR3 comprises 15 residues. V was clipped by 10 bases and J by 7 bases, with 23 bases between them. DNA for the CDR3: TGTGCCATCAAGGAGGATGCAAGAGGGCTTAATGAGCAGTTCTTC. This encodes CAIKEDARGLNEQFF.

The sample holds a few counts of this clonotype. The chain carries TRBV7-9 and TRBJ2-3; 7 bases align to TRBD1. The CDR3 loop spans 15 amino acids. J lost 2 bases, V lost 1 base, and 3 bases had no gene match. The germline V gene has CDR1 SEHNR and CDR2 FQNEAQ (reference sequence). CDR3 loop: CASSLGGGHTDTQYF. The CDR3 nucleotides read TGTGCCAGCAGCTTAGGAGGGGGCCACACAGATACGCAGTATTTT.

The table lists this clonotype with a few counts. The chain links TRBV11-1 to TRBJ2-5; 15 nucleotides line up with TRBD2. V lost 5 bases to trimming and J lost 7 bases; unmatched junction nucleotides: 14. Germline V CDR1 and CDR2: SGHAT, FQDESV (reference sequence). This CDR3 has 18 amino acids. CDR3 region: CASSDPGLAGGLRGTQYF. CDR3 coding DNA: TGTGCCAGCAGCGACCCGGGACTAGCGGGAGGCCTCCGTGGGACCCAGTACTTC.

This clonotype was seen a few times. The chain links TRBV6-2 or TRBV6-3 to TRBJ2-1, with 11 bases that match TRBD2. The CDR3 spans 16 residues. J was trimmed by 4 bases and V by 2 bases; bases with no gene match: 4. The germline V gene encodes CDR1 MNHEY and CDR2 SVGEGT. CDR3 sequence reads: CASSYKTSGAYNEQFF. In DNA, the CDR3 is TGTGCCAGCAGTTACAAGACTAGCGGGGCTTACAATGAGCAGTTCTTC.

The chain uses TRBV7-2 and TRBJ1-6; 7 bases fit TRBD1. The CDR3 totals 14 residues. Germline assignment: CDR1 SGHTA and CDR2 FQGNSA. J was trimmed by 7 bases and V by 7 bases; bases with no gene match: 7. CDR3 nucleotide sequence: TGTGCCAGCACCCCTCAGGGGGGGAATTCACCCCTCCACTTT. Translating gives CASTPQGGNSPLHF. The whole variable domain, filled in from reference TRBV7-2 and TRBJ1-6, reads GAGVSQSPSNKVTEKGKDVELRCDPISGHTALYWYRQSLGQGLEFLIYFQGNSAPDKSGLPSDRFSAERTGGSVSTLTIQRTQQEDSAVYLCASTPQGGNSPLHFGNGTRLTVT.

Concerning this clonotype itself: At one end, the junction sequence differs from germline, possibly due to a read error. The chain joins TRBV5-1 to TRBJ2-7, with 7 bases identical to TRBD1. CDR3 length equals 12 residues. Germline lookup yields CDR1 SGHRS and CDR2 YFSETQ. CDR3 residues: CASSAEQGPARF. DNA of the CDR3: TGCGCCAGCAGCGCCGAACAGGGGCCTGCACGCTTC.

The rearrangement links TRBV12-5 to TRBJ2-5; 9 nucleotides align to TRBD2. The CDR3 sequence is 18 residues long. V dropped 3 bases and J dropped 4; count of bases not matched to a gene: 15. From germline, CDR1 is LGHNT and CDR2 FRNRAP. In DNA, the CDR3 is TGTGCTAGTGGTTTTTGGAGGACTAGCGATTCATTCGGAGAGACCCAGTACTTC. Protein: CASGFWRTSDSFGETQYF.

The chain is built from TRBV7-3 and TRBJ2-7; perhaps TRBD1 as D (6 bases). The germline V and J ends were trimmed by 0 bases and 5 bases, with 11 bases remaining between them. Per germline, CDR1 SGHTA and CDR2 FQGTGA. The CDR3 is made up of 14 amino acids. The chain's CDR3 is CASSLTPGADEQYF. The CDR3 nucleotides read TGTGCCAGCAGCTTAACGCCAGGGGCCGACGAGCAGTACTTC.

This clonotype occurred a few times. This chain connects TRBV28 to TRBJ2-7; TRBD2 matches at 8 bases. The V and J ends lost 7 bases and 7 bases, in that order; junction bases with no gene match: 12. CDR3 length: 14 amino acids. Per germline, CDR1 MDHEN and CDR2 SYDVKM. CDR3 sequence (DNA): TGTGCCAGCAATAAACCGGGGCGGGAGGTTGAGCAGTACTTC. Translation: CASNKPGREVEQYF.

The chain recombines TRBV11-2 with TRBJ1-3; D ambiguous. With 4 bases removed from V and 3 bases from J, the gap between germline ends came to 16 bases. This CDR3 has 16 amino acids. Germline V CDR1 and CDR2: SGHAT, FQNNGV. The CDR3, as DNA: TGTGCCAGCAGCTCCCTATGGGGAGGTGGTGGAAACACCATATATTTT. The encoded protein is CASSSLWGGGGNTIYF.

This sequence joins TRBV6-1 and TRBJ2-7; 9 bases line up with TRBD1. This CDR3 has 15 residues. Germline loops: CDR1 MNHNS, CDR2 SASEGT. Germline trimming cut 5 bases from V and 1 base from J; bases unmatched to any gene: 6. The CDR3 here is CASSPIQGASYEQYF. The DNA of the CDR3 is TGTGCCAGCAGTCCTATACAGGGGGCATCCTACGAGCAGTACTTC.

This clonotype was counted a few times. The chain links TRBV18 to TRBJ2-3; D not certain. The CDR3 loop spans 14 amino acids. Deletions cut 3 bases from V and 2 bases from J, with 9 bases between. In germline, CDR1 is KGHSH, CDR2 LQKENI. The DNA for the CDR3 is TGTGCCAGCTCACCGGGATCCACCACAGATACGCAGTATTTT. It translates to CASSPGSTTDTQYF.

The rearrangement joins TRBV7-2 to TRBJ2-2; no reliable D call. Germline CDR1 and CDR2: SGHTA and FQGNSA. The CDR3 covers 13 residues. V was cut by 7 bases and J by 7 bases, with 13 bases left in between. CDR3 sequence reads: CASTPPKFGELFF. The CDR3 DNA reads TGTGCCAGCACCCCACCCAAGTTCGGGGAGCTGTTTTTT.

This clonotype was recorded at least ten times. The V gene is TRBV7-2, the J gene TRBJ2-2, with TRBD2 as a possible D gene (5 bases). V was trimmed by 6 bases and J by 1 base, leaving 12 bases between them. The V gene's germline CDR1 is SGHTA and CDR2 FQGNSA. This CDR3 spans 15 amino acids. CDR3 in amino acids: CASSRKAGNTGELFF. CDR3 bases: TGTGCCAGCAGTCGTAAGGCGGGGAACACCGGGGAGCTGTTTTTT.

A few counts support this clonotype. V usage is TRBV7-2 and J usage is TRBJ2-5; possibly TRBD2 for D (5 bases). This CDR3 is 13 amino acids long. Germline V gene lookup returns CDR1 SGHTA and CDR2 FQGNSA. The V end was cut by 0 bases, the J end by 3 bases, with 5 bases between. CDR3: CASSLAREETQYF. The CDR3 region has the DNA TGTGCCAGCAGCTTAGCGAGGGAAGAGACCCAGTACTTC.

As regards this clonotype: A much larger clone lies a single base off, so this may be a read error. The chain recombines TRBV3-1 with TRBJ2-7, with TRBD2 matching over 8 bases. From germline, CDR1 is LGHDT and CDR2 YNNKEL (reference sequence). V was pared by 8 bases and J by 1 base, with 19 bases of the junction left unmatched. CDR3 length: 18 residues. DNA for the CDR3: TGTGCCAGCTGCCCCGAGGTAGCGGGATTCGGTGAGTCCTACGAGCAGTACTTC. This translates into CASCPEVAGFGESYEQYF.

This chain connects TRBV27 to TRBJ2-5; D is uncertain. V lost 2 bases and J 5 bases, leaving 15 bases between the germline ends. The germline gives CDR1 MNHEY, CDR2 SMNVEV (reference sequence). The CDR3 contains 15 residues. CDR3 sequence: CASSLGWGRRETQYF. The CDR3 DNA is TGTGCCAGCAGTTTAGGATGGGGTAGAAGGGAGACCCAGTACTTC.